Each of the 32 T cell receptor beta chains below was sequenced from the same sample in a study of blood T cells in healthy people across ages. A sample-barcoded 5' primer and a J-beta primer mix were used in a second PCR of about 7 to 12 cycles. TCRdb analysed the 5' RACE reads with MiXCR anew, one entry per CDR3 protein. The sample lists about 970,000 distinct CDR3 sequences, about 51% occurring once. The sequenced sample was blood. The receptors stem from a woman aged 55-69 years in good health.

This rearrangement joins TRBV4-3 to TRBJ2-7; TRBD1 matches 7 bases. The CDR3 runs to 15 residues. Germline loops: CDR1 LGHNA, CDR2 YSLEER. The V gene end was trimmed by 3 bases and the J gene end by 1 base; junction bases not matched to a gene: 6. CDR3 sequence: CASSQDRRMSYEQYF. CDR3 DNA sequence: TGCGCCAGCAGCCAGGACAGGAGGATGTCCTACGAGCAGTACTTC.

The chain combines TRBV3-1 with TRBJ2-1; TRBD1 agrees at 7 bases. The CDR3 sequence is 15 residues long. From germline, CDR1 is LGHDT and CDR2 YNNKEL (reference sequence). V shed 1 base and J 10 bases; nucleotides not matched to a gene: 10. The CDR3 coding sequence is TGTGCCAGCAGCCAAGGCCCCGGGACAGCCTACGAGCAGTTCTTC. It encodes CASSQGPGTAYEQFF.

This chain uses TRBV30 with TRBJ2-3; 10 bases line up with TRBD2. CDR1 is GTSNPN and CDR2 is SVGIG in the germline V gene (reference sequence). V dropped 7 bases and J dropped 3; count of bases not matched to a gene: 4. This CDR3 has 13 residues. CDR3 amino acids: CASKTSGTDTQYF. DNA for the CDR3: TGTGCCTCAAAGACTAGCGGGACAGATACGCAGTATTTT.

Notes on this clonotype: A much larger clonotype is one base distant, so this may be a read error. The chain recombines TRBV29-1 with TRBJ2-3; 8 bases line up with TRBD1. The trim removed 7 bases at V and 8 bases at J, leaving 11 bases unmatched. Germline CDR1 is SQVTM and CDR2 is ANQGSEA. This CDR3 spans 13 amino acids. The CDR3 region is CSGDRTAGGTQYF. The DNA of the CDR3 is TGCAGCGGGGACAGGACGGCCGGGGGTACGCAGTATTTT.

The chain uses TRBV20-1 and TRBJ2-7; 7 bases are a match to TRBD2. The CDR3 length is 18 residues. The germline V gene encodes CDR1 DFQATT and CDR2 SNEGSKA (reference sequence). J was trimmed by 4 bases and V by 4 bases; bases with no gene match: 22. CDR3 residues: CSANPREGRGTGSYEQYF. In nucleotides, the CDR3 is TGCAGTGCTAACCCTCGTGAGGGGAGGGGTACCGGGTCATACGAGCAGTACTTC.

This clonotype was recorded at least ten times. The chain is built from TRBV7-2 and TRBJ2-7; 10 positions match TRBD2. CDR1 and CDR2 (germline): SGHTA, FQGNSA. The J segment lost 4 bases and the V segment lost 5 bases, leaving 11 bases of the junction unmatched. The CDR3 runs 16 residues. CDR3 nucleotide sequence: TGTGCCAGCAGCCGGGCATCTAGCGGGAGTCTTTACGAGCAGTACTTC. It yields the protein CASSRASSGSLYEQYF.

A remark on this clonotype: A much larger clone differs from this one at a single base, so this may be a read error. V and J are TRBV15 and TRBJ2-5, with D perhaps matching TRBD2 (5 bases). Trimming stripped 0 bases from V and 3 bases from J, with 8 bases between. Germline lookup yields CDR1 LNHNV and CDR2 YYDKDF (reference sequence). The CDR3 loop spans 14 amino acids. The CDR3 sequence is CATSRDHGEETQYF. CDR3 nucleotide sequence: TGTGCCACCAGCAGAGATCACGGGGAAGAGACCCAGTACTTC.

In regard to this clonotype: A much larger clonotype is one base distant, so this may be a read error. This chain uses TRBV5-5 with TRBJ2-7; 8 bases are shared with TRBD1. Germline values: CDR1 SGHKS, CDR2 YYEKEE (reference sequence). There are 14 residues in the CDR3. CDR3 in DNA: TGTGTCAGCAGCGTCGGGACAGGAGCCTACGAGCAGTACTTC. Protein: CVSSVGTGAYEQYF.

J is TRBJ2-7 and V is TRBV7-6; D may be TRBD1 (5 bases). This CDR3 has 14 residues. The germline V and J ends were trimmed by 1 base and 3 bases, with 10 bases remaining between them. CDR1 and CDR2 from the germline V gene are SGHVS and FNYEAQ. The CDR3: CASSLGTPIYEQYF. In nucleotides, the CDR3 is TGTGCCAGCAGCTTAGGGACACCCATCTACGAGCAGTACTTC.

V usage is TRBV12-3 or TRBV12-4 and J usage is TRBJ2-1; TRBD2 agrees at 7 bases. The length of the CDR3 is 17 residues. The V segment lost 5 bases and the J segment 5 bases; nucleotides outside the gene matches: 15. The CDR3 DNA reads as TGTGCCAGCAGTCCCCCCGCTTCAGCGGGACTTGACAATGAGCAGTTCTTC. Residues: CASSPPASAGLDNEQFF.

The CDR3 loop is CASSPHLGPLGELMNTEAFF. As DNA, the CDR3 is TGTGCCAGCAGTCCTCACCTCGGACCCCTGGGGGAATTAATGAACACTGAAGCTTTCTTT. The V call is TRBV27, the J call TRBJ1-1; the D gene is possibly TRBD1 (5 bases). The CDR3 sequence is 20 residues long. V dropped 5 bases and J dropped 0 bases, with 28 bases sitting between them. Germline lookup yields CDR1 MNHEY and CDR2 SMNVEV (reference sequence).

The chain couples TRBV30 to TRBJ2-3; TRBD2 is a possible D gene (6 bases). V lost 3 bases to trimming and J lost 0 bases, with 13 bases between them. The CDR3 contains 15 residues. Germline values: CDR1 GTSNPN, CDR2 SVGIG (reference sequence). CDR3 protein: CAWRRAGTSTDTQYF. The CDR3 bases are TGTGCCTGGAGGCGGGCGGGAACTAGCACAGATACGCAGTATTTT.

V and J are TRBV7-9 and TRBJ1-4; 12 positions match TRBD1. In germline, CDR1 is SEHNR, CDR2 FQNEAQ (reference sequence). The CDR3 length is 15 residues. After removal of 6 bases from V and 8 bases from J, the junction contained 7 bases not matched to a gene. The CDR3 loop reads CASRGTGGRSEKLFF. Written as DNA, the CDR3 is TGTGCCAGCAGAGGGACAGGGGGCCGGAGCGAAAAACTGTTTTTT.

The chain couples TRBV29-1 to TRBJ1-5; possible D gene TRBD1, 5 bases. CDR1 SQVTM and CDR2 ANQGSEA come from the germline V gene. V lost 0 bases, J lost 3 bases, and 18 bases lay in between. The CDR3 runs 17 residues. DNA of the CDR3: TGCAGCGTTGAAGATTGGACGCCCCCTGGGGCCAATCAGCCCCAGCATTTT. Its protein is CSVEDWTPPGANQPQHF.

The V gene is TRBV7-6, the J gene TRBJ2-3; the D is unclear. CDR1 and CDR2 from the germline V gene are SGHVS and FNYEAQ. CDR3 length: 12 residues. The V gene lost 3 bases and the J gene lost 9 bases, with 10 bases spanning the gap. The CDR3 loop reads CASSFPARTQYF. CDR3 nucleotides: TGTGCCAGCAGCTTCCCTGCAAGAACGCAGTATTTT. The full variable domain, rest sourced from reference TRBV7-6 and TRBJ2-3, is GAGVSQSPRYKVTKRGQDVALRCDPISGHVSLYWYRQALGQGPEFLTYFNYEAQQDKSGLPNDRFSAERPEGSISTLTIQRTEQRDSAMYRCASSFPARTQYFGPGTRLTVL.

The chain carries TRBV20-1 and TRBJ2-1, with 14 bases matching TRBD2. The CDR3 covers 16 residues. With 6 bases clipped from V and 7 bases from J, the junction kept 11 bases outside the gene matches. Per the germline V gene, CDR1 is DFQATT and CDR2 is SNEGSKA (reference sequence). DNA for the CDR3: TGCAGTGCCTACGGACTAGCGGGGGGACTAGGGAATGAGCAGTTCTTC. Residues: CSAYGLAGGLGNEQFF.

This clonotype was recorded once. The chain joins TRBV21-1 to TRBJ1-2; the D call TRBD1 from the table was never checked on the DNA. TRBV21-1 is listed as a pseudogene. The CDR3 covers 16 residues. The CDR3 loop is CASSKDPGNHNYGYTF. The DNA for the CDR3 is TGTGCCAGCAGCAAAGATCCGGGAAACCATAACTATGGCTACACCTTC.

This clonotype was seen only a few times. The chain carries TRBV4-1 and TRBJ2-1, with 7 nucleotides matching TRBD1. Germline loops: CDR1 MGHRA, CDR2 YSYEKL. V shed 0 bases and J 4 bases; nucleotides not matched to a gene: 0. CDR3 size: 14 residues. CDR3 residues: CASSQDRGYNEQFF. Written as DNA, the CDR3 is TGCGCCAGCAGCCAAGACAGGGGGTACAATGAGCAGTTCTTC.

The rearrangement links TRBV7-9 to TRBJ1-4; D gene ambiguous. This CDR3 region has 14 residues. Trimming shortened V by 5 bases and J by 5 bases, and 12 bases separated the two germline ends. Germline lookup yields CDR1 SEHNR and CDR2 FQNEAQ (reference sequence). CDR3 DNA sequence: TGTGCCAGCAGCGTTAACAGTCAAAATGAAAAACTGTTTTTT. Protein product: CASSVNSQNEKLFF.

CDR3 DNA sequence: TGTGCCACCAGCAGAGGGACGGATACCTACGAGCAGTACTTC. It yields the protein CATSRGTDTYEQYF. This chain links TRBV15 with TRBJ2-7; D unresolved. The V and J ends lost 1 base and 2 bases respectively, with 9 bases between them. The CDR3 sequence is 14 residues long. Germline CDR1 is LNHNV and CDR2 is YYDKDF (reference sequence).

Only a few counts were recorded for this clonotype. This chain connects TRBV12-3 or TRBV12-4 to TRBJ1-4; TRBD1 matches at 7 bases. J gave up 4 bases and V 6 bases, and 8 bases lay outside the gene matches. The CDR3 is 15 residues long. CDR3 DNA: TGTGCCAGCAGGGAAACCGGGACAGTTAATGAAAAACTGTTTTTT. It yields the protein CASRETGTVNEKLFF.

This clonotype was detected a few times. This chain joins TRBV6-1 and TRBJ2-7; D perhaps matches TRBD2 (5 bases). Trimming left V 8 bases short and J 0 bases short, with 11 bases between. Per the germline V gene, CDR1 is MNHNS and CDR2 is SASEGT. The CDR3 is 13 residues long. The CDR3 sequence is CASGGYRSYEQYF. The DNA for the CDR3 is TGTGCCAGCGGAGGCTACCGCTCCTACGAGCAGTACTTC.

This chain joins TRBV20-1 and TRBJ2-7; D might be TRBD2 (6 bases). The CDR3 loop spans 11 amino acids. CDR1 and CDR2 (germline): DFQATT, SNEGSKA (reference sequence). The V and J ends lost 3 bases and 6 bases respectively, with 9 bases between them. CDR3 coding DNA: TGCAGTGCTAGCGGGAGTATCGAGCAGTACTTC. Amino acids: CSASGSIEQYF.

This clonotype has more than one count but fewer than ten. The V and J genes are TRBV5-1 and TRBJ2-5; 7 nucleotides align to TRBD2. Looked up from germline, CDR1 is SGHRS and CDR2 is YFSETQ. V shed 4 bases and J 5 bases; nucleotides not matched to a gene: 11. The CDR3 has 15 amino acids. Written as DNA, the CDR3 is TGCGCCAGCAGCCTCCGGGACTATCAATTGGAGACCCAGTACTTC. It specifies CASSLRDYQLETQYF.

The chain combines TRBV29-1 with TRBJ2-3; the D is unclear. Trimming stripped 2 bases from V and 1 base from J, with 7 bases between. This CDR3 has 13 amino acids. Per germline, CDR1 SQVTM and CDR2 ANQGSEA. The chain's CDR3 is CSVETFCTDTQYF. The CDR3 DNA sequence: TGCAGCGTTGAAACCTTTTGCACAGATACGCAGTATTTT.

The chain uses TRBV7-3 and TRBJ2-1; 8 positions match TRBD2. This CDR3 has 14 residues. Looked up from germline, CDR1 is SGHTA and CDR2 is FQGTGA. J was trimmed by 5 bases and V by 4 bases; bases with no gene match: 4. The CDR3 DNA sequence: TGTGCCAGCAGCTCTAGCGGGCCGAACAATGAGCAGTTCTTC. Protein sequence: CASSSSGPNNEQFF. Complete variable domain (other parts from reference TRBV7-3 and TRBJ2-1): GAGVSQTPSNKVTEKGKYVELRCDPISGHTALYWYRQSLGQGPEFLIYFQGTGAADDSGLPNDRFFAVRPEGSVSTLKIQRTERGDSAVYLCASSSSGPNNEQFFGPGTRLTVL.

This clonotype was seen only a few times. CDR3 sequence: CASSTSTSGTYEQYF. CDR3 nucleotide sequence: TGTGCCAGCAGTACCTCTACTAGCGGCACCTACGAGCAGTACTTC. The chain has TRBV6-6 and TRBJ2-7; TRBD2 matches 8 bases. V shed 5 bases, J shed 2 bases, and the junction held 8 bases outside the gene matches. The length of the CDR3 is 15 residues. CDR1 and CDR2 (germline): MNHNY, SVGAGI (reference sequence).

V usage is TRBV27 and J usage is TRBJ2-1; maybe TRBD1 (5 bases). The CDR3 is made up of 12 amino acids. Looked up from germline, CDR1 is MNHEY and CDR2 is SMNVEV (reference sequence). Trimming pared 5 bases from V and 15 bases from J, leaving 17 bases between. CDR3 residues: CASSLQGHRAFF. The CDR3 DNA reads TGTGCCAGCAGTCTCCAGGGCCATCGCGCGTTCTTC.

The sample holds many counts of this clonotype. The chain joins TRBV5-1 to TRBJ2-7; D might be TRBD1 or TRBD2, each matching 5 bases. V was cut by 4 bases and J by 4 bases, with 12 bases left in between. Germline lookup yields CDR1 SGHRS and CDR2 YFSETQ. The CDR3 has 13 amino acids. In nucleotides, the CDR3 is TGCGCCAGCAGCGGGTCCGGGGCTTACGAGCAGTACTTC. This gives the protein CASSGSGAYEQYF.

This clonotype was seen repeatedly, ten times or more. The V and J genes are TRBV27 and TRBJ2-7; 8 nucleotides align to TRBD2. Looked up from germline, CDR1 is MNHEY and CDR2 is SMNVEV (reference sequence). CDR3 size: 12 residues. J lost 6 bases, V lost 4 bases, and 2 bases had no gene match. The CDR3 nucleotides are TGTGCCAGCAGTTCGAGCGGGAGCGAGCAGTACTTC. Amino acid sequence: CASSSSGSEQYF.

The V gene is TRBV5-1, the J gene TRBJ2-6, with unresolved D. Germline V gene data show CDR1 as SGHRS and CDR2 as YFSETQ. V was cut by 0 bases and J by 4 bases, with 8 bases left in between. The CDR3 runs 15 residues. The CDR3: CASSLAQVGANVLTF. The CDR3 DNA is TGCGCCAGCAGCTTGGCCCAGGTAGGGGCCAACGTCCTGACTTTC. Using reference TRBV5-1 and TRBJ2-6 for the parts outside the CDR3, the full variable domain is KAGVTQTPRYLIKTRGQQVTLSCSPISGHRSVSWYQQTPGQGLQFLFEYFSETQRNKGNFPGRFSGRQFSNSRSEMNVSTLELGDSALYLCASSLAQVGANVLTFGAGSRLTVL.

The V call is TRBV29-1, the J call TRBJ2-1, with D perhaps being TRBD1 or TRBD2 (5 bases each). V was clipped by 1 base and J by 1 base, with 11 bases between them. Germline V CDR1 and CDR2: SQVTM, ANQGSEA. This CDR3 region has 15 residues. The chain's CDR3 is CSVEGLGESYNEQFF. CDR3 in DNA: TGCAGCGTTGAAGGGCTGGGGGAGTCCTACAATGAGCAGTTCTTC.